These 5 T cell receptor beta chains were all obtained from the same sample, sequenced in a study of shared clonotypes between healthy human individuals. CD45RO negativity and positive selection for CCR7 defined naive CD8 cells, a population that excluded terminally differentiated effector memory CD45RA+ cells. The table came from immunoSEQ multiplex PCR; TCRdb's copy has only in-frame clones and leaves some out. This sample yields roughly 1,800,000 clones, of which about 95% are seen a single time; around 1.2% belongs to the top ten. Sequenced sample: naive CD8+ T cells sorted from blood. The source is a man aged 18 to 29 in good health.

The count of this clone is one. Written as DNA, the CDR3 is TGCGCCAGCAGCCAACAGGGTTGGACCGGGGAGCTGTTTTTT. Residues: CASSQQGWTGELFF. The chain employs TRBV4-3 and TRBJ2-2; D is perhaps TRBD1 (5 bases). The CDR3 is made up of 14 amino acids. The V end was cut by 2 bases, the J end by 5 bases, with 9 bases between. Germline V CDR1 and CDR2: LGHNA, YSLEER.

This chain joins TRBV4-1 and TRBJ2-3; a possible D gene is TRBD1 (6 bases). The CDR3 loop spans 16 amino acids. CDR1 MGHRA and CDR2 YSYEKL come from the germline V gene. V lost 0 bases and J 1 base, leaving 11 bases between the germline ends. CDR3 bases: TGCGCCAGCAGCCAAGATCCAGGGGCAGGCACAGATACGCAGTATTTT. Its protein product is CASSQDPGAGTDTQYF.

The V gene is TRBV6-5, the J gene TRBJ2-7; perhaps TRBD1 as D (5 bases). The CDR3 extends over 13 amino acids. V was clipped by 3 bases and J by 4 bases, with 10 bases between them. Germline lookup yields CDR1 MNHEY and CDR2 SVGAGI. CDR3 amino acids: CASSYGAIYEQYF. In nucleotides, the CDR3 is TGTGCCAGCAGTTATGGGGCTATATACGAGCAGTACTTC.

CDR3 nucleotides: TGCGCCAGTCGCCCTAGCGGGGCTACCTACGAGCAGTACTTC. It is translated as CASRPSGATYEQYF. The chain has TRBV4-3 and TRBJ2-7; 9 positions match TRBD2. V lost 9 bases, J lost 2 bases, and 8 bases stayed unmatched. The V gene's germline CDR1 is LGHNA and CDR2 YSLEER. The CDR3 has 14 residues.

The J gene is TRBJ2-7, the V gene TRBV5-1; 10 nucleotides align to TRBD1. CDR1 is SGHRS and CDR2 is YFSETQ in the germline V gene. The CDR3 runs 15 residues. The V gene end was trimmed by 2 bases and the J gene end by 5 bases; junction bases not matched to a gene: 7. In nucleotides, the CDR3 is TGCGCCAGCAGCTTAACCGGGACAGGGGTCGACGAGCAGTACTTC. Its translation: CASSLTGTGVDEQYF.